This T cell receptor beta chain originates from a study of T cell repertoires and HLA-DP antigens (dated by TCRdb to 2016 to 2018). Context from the whole study: The study used an in vitro model of CD4+ T cell alloreactivity against allogeneic HLA-DP presented by transduced HeLa cells. Average DNA input was roughly 220 ng for sorted CD137+CD4+ samples, compared with about 1,100 ng for pre-culture CD4+ samples. Compared with self, one alloantigen differed at one amino acid in the peptide-binding groove and the other differed at fewer than eleven, modelling structurally similar versus dissimilar alloantigens. Of the three donors, two were male and one was female, with ages ranging from the 18-to-29 band to the 60-to-69 band. Study-wide findings and limitations: Similar clonality (around 0.4) was observed for sorted CD137+ cells against both alloantigens, and this clonality was much higher than that observed in pre-culture samples (approximately 0.04). Clones undetected before culture had an average cumulative frequency of around 40% against one allele versus around 51% against the other. The naive and memory CD4+ repertoires were not analysed as separate populations. Limitations were identified as the inclusion of only a few donors, the use of a non-physiological HeLa antigen-presenting system, and the use of total CD4+ responder cells.

Untouched CD4+ T cells were isolated from Ficoll-separated PBMC by magnetic bead negative selection, reaching an average purity of around 98%. Magnetic beads were used to isolate untouched CD4+ T cells from Ficoll-separated PBMC, giving 95% to 98% purity with negligible CD8+ contamination. Peripheral blood mononuclear cells came from the buffy coats of three healthy blood donors, who served as the study's donors. Each of the three donors was CMV seronegative. The DNeasy Blood & Tissue Kit was used for extraction of genomic DNA. For each subject, genomic DNA from sorted CD137+CD4+ cells and from pre-culture CD4+ baseline samples underwent TCRB sequencing. For this clone: Which antigen it targets is not known. The sample holds no much larger clone one base away, and base qualities are not on file.

The immunoSEQ multiplex PCR, with forward primers for 54 TRBV segments and reverse primers for 13 TRBJ segments, was used to amplify TCRB CDR3 regions. For pre-culture CD4+ samples, sequencing was done at deep resolution with a target of some 200,000 T cell genomes. Sequencing of the amplicons on an Illumina HiSeq System generated 87 bp reads spanning the CDR3. Per the source publication's procedure: Reads were corrected for PCR and sequencing errors, and CDR3 regions were defined by alignment to IMGT reference sequences. Template and unique rearrangement counts were estimated using synthetic template pools. Clonality was calculated as 1 minus Pielou's evenness. The Daley-Smith estimator was used to estimate richness. Morisita's index served as the measure of repertoire overlap. Clones present in cultured samples but not detected in the pre-culture repertoire of the same donor were defined as low-abundance clones. TCRdb provides this immuneACCESS table in a form limited to in-frame rearrangements. Some clones are lacking; in checked studies, under half of them reflect an unresolved V gene, and why the rest are absent is not known. V and J calls and clone size are those listed in that table; D and trimming were worked out from the DNA. The sample has about 110,000 clones on record, 85% to 95% of them singletons. Of the sample, under 0.35% is held by the ten largest clones.

The CDR3 holds 15 amino acids from the cysteine to the valine. CDR3 DNA only is kept here, 45 bases in frame from base 1. The germline V gene encodes CDR1 MDHEN and CDR2 SYDVKM. V and J are trimmed by 5 bases and 7 bases, and the gene matches miss 10 bases of the junction. The source material was CD4+ T cells from PBMCs. This TCR was recovered from a woman aged 18-29 years in good health and CMV-seronegative. The chain is encoded by TRBV28 joined to TRBJ2-7; 11 nucleotides in the junction match TRBD1. The sequence in DNA is TGTGCCAGCAGTGATCGCCCCGGGACAGGGGGAGAGCAGTACGTC. It translates as CASSDRPGTGGEQYV.